Presented here are 31 T cell receptor beta chains from one specimen sequenced in a study of T cells in Graves' hyperthyroidism and ophthalmopathy. Amplification of TCR beta CDR3 regions was performed using RNA transcripts as template. HTBI primers were employed in a first-round RT-PCR of the TCR CDR3. TCRdb re-called the multiplex PCR reads with MiXCR, one entry per CDR3 protein. The sample includes approximately 400,000 distinct CDR3 sequences, over 15% of them seen just once. The specimen sequenced was blood. These receptors all stem from a young woman with Graves' hyperthyroidism.

Comment on this clonotype: The junction departs from the called germline gene at one end, perhaps through a read error. This chain connects TRBV18 to TRBJ2-2, with TRBD1 matching over 8 bases. Germline V CDR1 and CDR2: KGHSH, LQKENI. The CDR3 covers 14 residues. The CDR3, as DNA: TGTGCCATCTCACCAGGGGGCGAAACCGGGGAGCTGTTTTTT. Protein sequence: CAISPGGETGELFF.

At least ten counts were recorded for this clonotype. The V call is TRBV2, the J call TRBJ1-5; no definite D call. CDR3 length equals 13 residues. V lost 9 bases, J lost 0 bases, and 9 bases lay in between. Germline CDR1 and CDR2: SNHLY and FYNNEI. CDR3 sequence: CASLGLSNQPQHF. The CDR3 coding sequence is TGTGCCAGTCTGGGCCTTAGCAATCAGCCCCAGCATTTT.

This clonotype appeared many times. The chain joins TRBV6-1 to TRBJ2-5; 10 nucleotides agree with TRBD2. The CDR3 extends over 14 amino acids. V was clipped by 6 bases and J by 5 bases; unmatched bases: 6. The germline V gene encodes CDR1 MNHNS and CDR2 SASEGT. The CDR3 loop reads CASRQAGGLETQYF. DNA of the CDR3: TGTGCCAGCAGACAAGCGGGGGGGCTTGAGACCCAGTACTTC.

This clonotype was detected many times. This chain joins TRBV6-4 and TRBJ2-5; possibly TRBD1 for D (6 bases). CDR1 and CDR2 from the germline V gene are MRHNA and SNTAGT. V was pared by 7 bases and J by 0 bases, with 18 bases between. There are 16 residues in the CDR3. The CDR3, as DNA: TGTGCCAGCATATCTCCGGGACAACTTAACCAAGAGACCCAGTACTTC. Amino acid sequence: CASISPGQLNQETQYF.

In the case of this clonotype: The CDR3 ends on some other residue instead of the conserved phenylalanine or tryptophan, so this is likely a read error. The chain carries TRBV6-5 and TRBJ2-7, with TRBD2 identical over 10 bases. The CDR3 spans 16 residues. The germline CDR1 and CDR2 sequences are MNHEY and SVGAGI. V shed 4 bases and J 0 bases; nucleotides not matched to a gene: 6. CDR3 residues: CASSLGGLATSYEQYL. The CDR3 DNA follows: TGTGCCAGCAGTTTAGGGGGACTAGCGACCTCCTACGAGCAGTACCTC.

The table lists this clonotype with many counts. This chain connects TRBV9 to TRBJ1-3; D might be TRBD1 (5 bases). This CDR3 is 15 amino acids long. Trimming left V 0 bases short and J 3 bases short, with 10 bases between. Germline V CDR1 and CDR2: SGDLS, YYNGEE. The CDR3 loop reads CASSVEGRVGNTIYF. DNA for the CDR3: TGTGCCAGCAGCGTAGAGGGCAGGGTTGGAAACACCATATATTTT.

This clonotype occurred many times. The chain carries TRBV12-3 or TRBV12-4 and TRBJ2-7; 7 bases line up with TRBD1. The CDR3 spans 14 residues. Losses at the gene ends were 6 bases for V and 3 bases for J; bases not matched to a gene: 8. The CDR3 region has the DNA TGTGCCAGCAGAGGCCGACAGGGAAGCTACGAGCAGTACTTC. Its translation is CASRGRQGSYEQYF.

This clonotype has at least ten counts. The V call is TRBV11-2, the J call TRBJ2-2, with 7 positions matching TRBD1. The germline V gene has CDR1 SGHAT and CDR2 FQNNGV. The CDR3 length is 17 residues. V was clipped by 5 bases and J by 2 bases; unmatched bases: 11. The CDR3 spells CASSKKPGQRNTGELFF. The CDR3 nucleotides are TGTGCCAGCAGCAAAAAACCGGGACAGAGAAACACCGGGGAGCTGTTTTTT.

This clonotype was counted at least ten times. This chain uses TRBV27 with TRBJ2-2, with no clear D. The germline gives CDR1 MNHEY, CDR2 SMNVEV (reference sequence). The V end lost 5 bases, the J end lost 5 bases, and 12 bases lay between the germline ends. CDR3 length equals 14 residues. The CDR3, as DNA: TGTGCCAGCAGTACCCTGCGAGAGACCGGGGAGCTGTTTTTT. The encoded protein is CASSTLRETGELFF.

The gene calls are TRBV5-1 and TRBJ1-1, with a tentative D call TRBD1 (5 bases). V shed 0 bases and J shed 0 bases, with 18 bases lying between them. This CDR3 is 18 amino acids long. CDR1 is SGHRS and CDR2 is YFSETQ in the germline V gene. The chain's CDR3 is CASSLGNGRASMNTEAFF. Here the CDR3 DNA reads TGCGCCAGCAGCTTGGGAAATGGCAGGGCCTCTATGAACACTGAAGCTTTCTTT. Filled out from reference TRBV5-1 and TRBJ1-1, the complete variable domain reads KAGVTQTPRYLIKTRGQQVTLSCSPISGHRSVSWYQQTPGQGLQFLFEYFSETQRNKGNFPGRFSGRQFSNSRSEMNVSTLELGDSALYLCASSLGNGRASMNTEAFFGQGTRLTVV.

This clonotype was counted ten times or more. CDR3 DNA: TGTGCCAGCAGTTACGAGATTAACTATGGCTACACCTTC. Its translation: CASSYEINYGYTF. V usage is TRBV6-5 and J usage is TRBJ1-2; D remains unclear. This CDR3 region has 13 residues. Germline values: CDR1 MNHEY, CDR2 SVGAGI. Trimming cost V 2 bases and J 1 base, with 5 bases left between them.

The J gene is TRBJ1-3, the V gene TRBV6-1; 9 bases line up with TRBD1. This CDR3 comprises 16 residues. V trimming: 6 bases; J trimming: 3 bases; junction bases outside the gene matches: 9. Germline values: CDR1 MNHNS, CDR2 SASEGT. CDR3 in DNA: TGTGCCAGCAGGGGTCCCGGGACAGGGTTTGGAAACACCATATATTTT. This translates into CASRGPGTGFGNTIYF.

The genes are TRBV5-1 and TRBJ2-7, with TRBD2 identical over 8 bases. V dropped 6 bases and J dropped 2; count of bases not matched to a gene: 16. Germline assignment: CDR1 SGHRS and CDR2 YFSETQ. The length of the CDR3 is 17 residues. The CDR3 DNA sequence: TGCGCCAGCACCCCCGGCGGTAGCGGGAAGAGGGCCTACGAGCAGTACTTC. Its protein product is CASTPGGSGKRAYEQYF.

This clonotype has at least ten counts. This chain joins TRBV20-1 and TRBJ1-2; no definite D call. This CDR3 has 14 amino acids. CDR1 is DFQATT, CDR2 SNEGSKA, per germline (reference sequence). V lost 1 base to trimming and J lost 3 bases, with 12 bases between them. CDR3 sequence: CSARGNHRDYGYTF. In DNA, the CDR3 is TGCAGTGCTAGAGGGAACCATCGAGACTATGGCTACACCTTC.

This clonotype has a handful of counts. V usage is TRBV12-3 or TRBV12-4 and J usage is TRBJ1-2; D is unresolved. Between the trimmed V and J ends, which lost 3 bases and 1 base, there was a span of 6 bases. This CDR3 spans 13 amino acids. The CDR3 protein is CASSLSINYGYTF. The DNA for the CDR3 is TGTGCCAGCAGTTTGAGTATTAACTATGGCTACACCTTC.

The chain carries TRBV6-1 and TRBJ1-1; D is undetermined. CDR3 size: 13 residues. CDR1 is MNHNS and CDR2 is SASEGT in the germline V gene. V was clipped by 6 bases and J by 8 bases, with 16 bases between them. The CDR3 DNA follows: TGTGCCAGCAGCCCTTATGGACGATTAGAAGCTTTCTTT. Its protein is CASSPYGRLEAFF.

This clonotype was seen at least ten times. The chain joins TRBV6-2 or TRBV6-3 to TRBJ2-5, with 7 bases identical to TRBD1. CDR1 is MNHEY and CDR2 is SVGEGT in the germline V gene. This CDR3 contains 12 residues. V lost 6 bases, J lost 2 bases, and 0 bases stayed unmatched. CDR3: CASRTGQETQYF. The CDR3 DNA sequence: TGTGCCAGCAGGACAGGGCAAGAGACCCAGTACTTC.

This clonotype was seen repeatedly, ten times or more. Because the CDR3's place on the DNA is in doubt, the DNA is left out and the CDR3 is given as listed by TCRdb. This sequence joins TRBV12-3 or TRBV12-4 and TRBJ1-3. Including both end residues, the CDR3 is 15 amino acids long. The CDR3 sequence is CASSSSTFYGNTIYF.

This clonotype was seen a few times. This chain joins TRBV30 and TRBJ2-7; D might be TRBD1 (6 bases). Trimming left V 6 bases short and J 0 bases short, with 15 bases between. Germline V gene lookup returns CDR1 GTSNPN and CDR2 SVGIG (reference sequence). This CDR3 is 14 amino acids long. CDR3 sequence: CACIQGPSSYEQYF. CDR3 DNA sequence: TGTGCCTGTATCCAGGGGCCAAGCTCCTACGAGCAGTACTTC.

This clonotype was recorded many times. The CDR3 region has the DNA TGTGCCAGCAGCGAGCGACAGGGCACAGATACGCAGTATTTT. Protein product: CASSERQGTDTQYF. This chain uses TRBV7-8 with TRBJ2-3; perhaps TRBD1 as D (6 bases). Looked up from germline, CDR1 is SGHVS and CDR2 is FQNEAQ. The ends were cut back, 5 bases at V and 1 base at J, with 10 bases in the middle. The CDR3 contains 14 residues.

A word on this clonotype: With a much larger clone just one base away, this may be a read error. The chain links TRBV9 to TRBJ2-7; maybe TRBD2 (6 bases). The DNA end is more similar to TRBJ2-1, so the J call may be wrong. CDR3 length equals 14 residues. Looked up from germline, CDR1 is SGDLS and CDR2 is YYNGEE. This chain's CDR3 is CASSVAAGTHEQFF. The CDR3 DNA sequence: TGTGCCAGCAGCGTAGCAGCAGGGACTCACGAGCAGTTCTTC.

This clonotype appeared many times. V usage is TRBV20-1 and J usage is TRBJ2-5, with 8 bases fitting TRBD2. Germline values: CDR1 DFQATT, CDR2 SNEGSKA (reference sequence). The CDR3 is made up of 14 amino acids. Trimming cost V 6 bases and J 2 bases; bases outside gene matches: 8. CDR3 residues: CSAKRGSYQETQYF. The DNA for the CDR3 is TGCAGTGCGAAGCGGGGGAGCTATCAAGAGACCCAGTACTTC.

The chain couples TRBV18 to TRBJ2-7, with D uncertain. The germline CDR1 and CDR2 sequences are KGHSH and LQKENI. With 1 base removed from V and 1 base from J, the gap between germline ends came to 8 bases. This CDR3 is 14 amino acids long. In nucleotides, the CDR3 is TGTGCCAGCTCACCACTGAAGGGTTCCTACGAGCAGTACTTC. Translating it yields CASSPLKGSYEQYF.

In its sample, this clonotype was seen many times. The chain is built from TRBV6-2 or TRBV6-3 and TRBJ1-1, with TRBD1 matching over 7 bases. In germline, CDR1 is MNHEY, CDR2 SVGEGT. The CDR3 is made up of 14 amino acids. Trimming cost V 6 bases and J 1 base; bases outside gene matches: 5. In DNA, the CDR3 is TGTGCCAGCAGACCCGGGACAGCGAACACTGAAGCTTTCTTT. Amino acid sequence: CASRPGTANTEAFF.

The sample holds many counts of this clonotype. This chain links TRBV6-1 with TRBJ2-7; 10 nucleotides agree with TRBD2. The junction had 7 bases not matched to a gene; V was cut back by 3 bases and J by 2 bases. CDR1 is MNHNS and CDR2 is SASEGT in the germline V gene. The CDR3 length is 16 residues. CDR3 amino acids: CASSEDPGTSAYEQYF. The CDR3 DNA is TGTGCCAGCAGTGAGGACCCCGGGACTAGCGCCTACGAGCAGTACTTC.

V gene TRBV6-2 or TRBV6-3 combines with J gene TRBJ1-2; no clear D. Trimming took off 2 bases at V and 4 bases at J, with 14 bases between the two ends. Looked up from germline, CDR1 is MNHEY and CDR2 is SVGEGT. This CDR3 region has 15 residues. The CDR3 region has the DNA TGTGCCAGCAGTTACGGCCTCCGGGCGAGCTATGGCTACACCTTC. It is translated as CASSYGLRASYGYTF.

This clonotype was observed many times. This chain connects TRBV6-5 to TRBJ1-1; no clear D gene. Trimming left V 2 bases short and J 1 base short, with 8 bases between. The CDR3 loop spans 14 amino acids. Germline CDR1 reads MNHEY; CDR2 reads SVGAGI. The chain's CDR3 is CASSYHEPNTEAFF. For the CDR3, the DNA is TGTGCCAGCAGTTACCATGAGCCGAACACTGAAGCTTTCTTT.

As to this clonotype: At one of its ends the junction is not consistent with the germline gene, which may arise from a read error. The chain employs TRBV6-1 and TRBJ1-1; D remains unclear. The CDR3 runs 14 residues. Germline-derived CDR1 and CDR2 are MNHNS and SASEGT. The CDR3 nucleotides read TGCGCCAGCATCAACCAGGATGGGAGCACTGAAGCTTTCTTT. Encoded protein: CASINQDGSTEAFF.

The chain recombines TRBV20-1 with TRBJ1-2; tentative D call: TRBD1 (6 bases). With 1 base removed from V and 8 bases from J, the gap between germline ends came to 17 bases. Germline CDR1 is DFQATT and CDR2 is SNEGSKA (reference sequence). This CDR3 has 14 residues. In DNA form, the CDR3 reads TGCAGTGCTAGAGGGACAAAAACAGGGCAAGGCTACACCTTC. This sequence encodes CSARGTKTGQGYTF.

V is TRBV27 and J is TRBJ2-2; TRBD2 matches at 9 bases. After removal of 4 bases from V and 7 bases from J, the junction contained 13 bases not matched to a gene. Germline V gene sequence: CDR1 MNHEY, CDR2 SMNVEV (reference sequence). CDR3 size: 17 residues. The CDR3 DNA reads as TGTGCCAGCAGTTACCGGCCGCGCGGGGGGGCCGGCGGGGAGCTGTTTTTT. Its translation is CASSYRPRGGAGGELFF.

Concerning this clonotype itself: This could be a read error, since a much larger clone is one nucleotide away. The chain has TRBV6-1 and TRBJ1-2; D remains ambiguous. Germline CDR1 is MNHNS and CDR2 is SASEGT. The V end was cut by 8 bases, the J end by 10 bases, with 17 bases between. The CDR3 contains 12 residues. The CDR3 bases are TGTGCCAGCGGATATTCCGGGGATGACTACACCTTC. Its translation is CASGYSGDDYTF.